Shown below are 15 T cell receptor beta chains from a single sample sequenced in a study of blood T cell repertoires in COVID-19. The table came from immunoSEQ multiplex PCR; TCRdb's copy has only in-frame clones and leaves some out. This table has 80,000 to 95,000 clones, 65% to 90% appearing once. The specimen was peripheral blood. Receptors were obtained from a man older than 75 with acute or convalescent COVID-19.

The V gene is TRBV7-2, the J gene TRBJ2-7; TRBD1 matches at 7 bases. With 5 bases clipped from V and 7 bases from J, the junction kept 5 bases outside the gene matches. This CDR3 is 12 amino acids long. Looked up from germline, CDR1 is SGHTA and CDR2 is FQGNSA. CDR3 sequence: CASSKGAGEQYF. The DNA for the CDR3 is TGTGCCAGCAGCAAGGGGGCGGGTGAGCAGTACTTC. Full variable domain (outside the CDR3, taken from reference TRBV7-2 and TRBJ2-7): GAGVSQSPSNKVTEKGKDVELRCDPISGHTALYWYRQSLGQGLEFLIYFQGNSAPDKSGLPSDRFSAERTGGSVSTLTIQRTQQEDSAVYLCASSKGAGEQYFGPGTRLTVT.

In DNA form, the CDR3 reads TGTGCCAGCAGCGTAGAGGCAGGGAGGGACAATGAGCAGTTCTTC. It is translated as CASSVEAGRDNEQFF. The chain combines TRBV9 with TRBJ2-1; TRBD2 matches at 7 bases. J was trimmed by 5 bases and V by 0 bases; bases with no gene match: 5. Germline-derived CDR1 and CDR2 are SGDLS and YYNGEE. The CDR3 is 15 residues long.

This chain uses TRBV9 with TRBJ1-4, with 7 bases matching TRBD1. There are 17 residues in the CDR3. Germline V CDR1 and CDR2: SGDLS, YYNGEE. The J segment lost 4 bases and the V segment lost 3 bases, leaving 12 bases of the junction unmatched. The CDR3 is CASSGPGGKTLNEKLFF. Written as DNA, the CDR3 is TGTGCCAGCAGCGGTCCAGGGGGTAAGACGCTTAATGAAAAACTGTTTTTT.

This sequence joins TRBV5-1 and TRBJ2-5; weak D call: TRBD1 (6 bases). This CDR3 region has 14 residues. Germline CDR1 reads SGHRS; CDR2 reads YFSETQ. Trimming stripped 2 bases from V and 2 bases from J, with 10 bases between. The CDR3 DNA follows: TGCGCCAGCAGCTTTTCAGGGGTACAAGAGACCCAGTACTTC. It specifies CASSFSGVQETQYF.

The chain is built from TRBV2 and TRBJ1-4; D is unclear. CDR1 and CDR2 (germline): SNHLY, FYNNEI. V gave up 0 bases and J gave up 7 bases, with 6 bases separating them. This CDR3 region has 13 residues. The CDR3 region has the DNA TGTGCCAGCAGTGAAGCCCCCGGTGAAAAACTGTTTTTT. Amino acids: CASSEAPGEKLFF.

J is TRBJ2-2 and V is TRBV6-5, with a tentative D call TRBD1 (6 bases). Germline V lookup: CDR1 MNHEY, CDR2 SVGAGI. V dropped 6 bases and J dropped 1 base, with 12 bases sitting between them. The CDR3 spans 15 residues. The CDR3, as DNA: TGTGCCAGCAGGAAGGGACAACAGAACACCGGGGAGCTGTTTTTT. Translated, it gives CASRKGQQNTGELFF.

The V gene is TRBV5-1, the J gene TRBJ1-2; 7 bases fit TRBD1. The germline V gene encodes CDR1 SGHRS and CDR2 YFSETQ. Unmatched junction bases numbered 7, after V lost 3 bases and J lost 8 bases. The CDR3 spans 13 residues. The CDR3: CASSSGQDRGYTF. CDR3 coding DNA: TGCGCCAGCAGCTCTGGACAGGATCGCGGCTACACCTTC.

The chain links TRBV6-5 to TRBJ2-1; TRBD2 might be the D (6 bases). The V gene lost 7 bases and the J gene lost 3 bases, with 10 bases spanning the gap. The germline CDR1 and CDR2 sequences are MNHEY and SVGAGI. The CDR3 consists of 13 residues. CDR3 in DNA: TGTGCCAGCATGCGGGATGGCTACAATGAGCAGTTCTTC. This codes for CASMRDGYNEQFF.

The rearrangement joins TRBV19 to TRBJ1-5, with D maybe TRBD1 (6 bases). This CDR3 is built from 15 residues. Looked up from germline, CDR1 is LNHDA and CDR2 is SQIVND (reference sequence). V lost 1 base and J 7 bases, leaving 14 bases between the germline ends. CDR3 nucleotides: TGTGCCAGTAGTATAGGGGGGCAGAATGGACAGCCCCAGCATTTT. Its translation is CASSIGGQNGQPQHF.

The chain carries TRBV7-2 and TRBJ2-7; D ambiguous. The CDR3 length is 15 residues. Germline CDR1 SGHTA, CDR2 FQGNSA. The V and J ends lost 1 base and 3 bases respectively, with 13 bases between them. CDR3 protein: CASSLGPPQNYEQYF. The CDR3 DNA follows: TGTGCCAGCAGCTTAGGGCCGCCCCAAAACTACGAGCAGTACTTC. The complete variable domain, with remaining parts taken from reference TRBV7-2 and TRBJ2-7, reads GAGVSQSPSNKVTEKGKDVELRCDPISGHTALYWYRQSLGQGLEFLIYFQGNSAPDKSGLPSDRFSAERTGGSVSTLTIQRTQQEDSAVYLCASSLGPPQNYEQYFGPGTRLTVT.

The chain links TRBV28 to TRBJ1-2; D is ambiguous. Germline CDR1 is MDHEN and CDR2 is SYDVKM. This CDR3 is 15 amino acids long. The V gene lost 2 bases and the J gene lost 4 bases, with 14 bases spanning the gap. The CDR3 nucleotides read TGTGCCAGCAGTTTAAAGGCCCCGCGGATCTATGGCTACACCTTC. Its translation is CASSLKAPRIYGYTF.

This clone was counted only a few times. The chain employs TRBV19 and TRBJ1-4; the match to TRBD1 covers 8 bases. Trimming at V came to 6 bases and at J to 7 bases, leaving 10 bases not matched to a gene. Germline loops: CDR1 LNHDA, CDR2 SQIVND (reference sequence). This CDR3 spans 15 amino acids. CDR3 in amino acids: CASSVQGARGEKLFF. The DNA for the CDR3 is TGTGCCAGTAGCGTTCAGGGGGCCAGAGGTGAAAAACTGTTTTTT. The variable domain in full, completed from reference TRBV19 and TRBJ1-4, reads DGGITQSPKYLFRKEGQNVTLSCEQNLNHDAMYWYRQDPGQGLRLIYYSQIVNDFQKGDIAEGYSVSREKKESFPLTVTSAQKNPTAFYLCASSVQGARGEKLFFGSGTQLSVL.

This clone was seen only once. The rearrangement uses TRBV28 and TRBJ1-2; no definite D call. CDR1 is MDHEN, CDR2 SYDVKM, per germline. The CDR3 sequence is 14 residues long. V was shortened by 7 bases and J by 8 bases, with 20 bases between the two germline ends. The CDR3 region is CASIPSSVAGGYTF. Written as DNA, the CDR3 is TGTGCCAGCATCCCCAGCAGCGTAGCGGGCGGCTACACCTTC.

The CDR3 sequence is CASRQTTVNTEAFF. CDR3 nucleotides: TGCGCCAGCAGGCAGACGACAGTGAACACTGAAGCTTTCTTT. The rearrangement uses TRBV4-1 and TRBJ1-1, with a possible D match to TRBD1 (5 bases). Germline CDR1 is MGHRA and CDR2 is YSYEKL. The CDR3 extends over 14 amino acids. The ends were cut back, 6 bases at V and 0 bases at J, with 11 bases in the middle.

The rearrangement joins TRBV7-9 to TRBJ2-7; the D gene is possibly TRBD2 (6 bases). The germline CDR1 and CDR2 sequences are SEHNR and FQNEAQ (reference sequence). The length of the CDR3 is 16 residues. Trimming pared 7 bases from V and 2 bases from J, leaving 21 bases between. Written as DNA, the CDR3 is TGTGCCAGCACTCCCGAAGGCCGGAGGGTAACCTACGAGCAGTACTTC. It encodes CASTPEGRRVTYEQYF.